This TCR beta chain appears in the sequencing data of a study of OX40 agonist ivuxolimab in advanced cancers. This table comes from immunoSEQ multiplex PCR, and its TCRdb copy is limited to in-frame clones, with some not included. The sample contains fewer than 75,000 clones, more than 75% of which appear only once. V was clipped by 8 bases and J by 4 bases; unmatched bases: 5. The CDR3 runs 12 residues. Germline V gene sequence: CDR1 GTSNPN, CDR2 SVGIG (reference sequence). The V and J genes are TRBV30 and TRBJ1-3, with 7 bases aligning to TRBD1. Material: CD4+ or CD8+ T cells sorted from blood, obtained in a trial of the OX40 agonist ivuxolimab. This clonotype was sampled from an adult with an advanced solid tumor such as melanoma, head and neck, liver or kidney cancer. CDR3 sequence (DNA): TGTGCCAGACAGGGCGGAGGAAACACCATATATTTT. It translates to CARQGGGNTIYF.